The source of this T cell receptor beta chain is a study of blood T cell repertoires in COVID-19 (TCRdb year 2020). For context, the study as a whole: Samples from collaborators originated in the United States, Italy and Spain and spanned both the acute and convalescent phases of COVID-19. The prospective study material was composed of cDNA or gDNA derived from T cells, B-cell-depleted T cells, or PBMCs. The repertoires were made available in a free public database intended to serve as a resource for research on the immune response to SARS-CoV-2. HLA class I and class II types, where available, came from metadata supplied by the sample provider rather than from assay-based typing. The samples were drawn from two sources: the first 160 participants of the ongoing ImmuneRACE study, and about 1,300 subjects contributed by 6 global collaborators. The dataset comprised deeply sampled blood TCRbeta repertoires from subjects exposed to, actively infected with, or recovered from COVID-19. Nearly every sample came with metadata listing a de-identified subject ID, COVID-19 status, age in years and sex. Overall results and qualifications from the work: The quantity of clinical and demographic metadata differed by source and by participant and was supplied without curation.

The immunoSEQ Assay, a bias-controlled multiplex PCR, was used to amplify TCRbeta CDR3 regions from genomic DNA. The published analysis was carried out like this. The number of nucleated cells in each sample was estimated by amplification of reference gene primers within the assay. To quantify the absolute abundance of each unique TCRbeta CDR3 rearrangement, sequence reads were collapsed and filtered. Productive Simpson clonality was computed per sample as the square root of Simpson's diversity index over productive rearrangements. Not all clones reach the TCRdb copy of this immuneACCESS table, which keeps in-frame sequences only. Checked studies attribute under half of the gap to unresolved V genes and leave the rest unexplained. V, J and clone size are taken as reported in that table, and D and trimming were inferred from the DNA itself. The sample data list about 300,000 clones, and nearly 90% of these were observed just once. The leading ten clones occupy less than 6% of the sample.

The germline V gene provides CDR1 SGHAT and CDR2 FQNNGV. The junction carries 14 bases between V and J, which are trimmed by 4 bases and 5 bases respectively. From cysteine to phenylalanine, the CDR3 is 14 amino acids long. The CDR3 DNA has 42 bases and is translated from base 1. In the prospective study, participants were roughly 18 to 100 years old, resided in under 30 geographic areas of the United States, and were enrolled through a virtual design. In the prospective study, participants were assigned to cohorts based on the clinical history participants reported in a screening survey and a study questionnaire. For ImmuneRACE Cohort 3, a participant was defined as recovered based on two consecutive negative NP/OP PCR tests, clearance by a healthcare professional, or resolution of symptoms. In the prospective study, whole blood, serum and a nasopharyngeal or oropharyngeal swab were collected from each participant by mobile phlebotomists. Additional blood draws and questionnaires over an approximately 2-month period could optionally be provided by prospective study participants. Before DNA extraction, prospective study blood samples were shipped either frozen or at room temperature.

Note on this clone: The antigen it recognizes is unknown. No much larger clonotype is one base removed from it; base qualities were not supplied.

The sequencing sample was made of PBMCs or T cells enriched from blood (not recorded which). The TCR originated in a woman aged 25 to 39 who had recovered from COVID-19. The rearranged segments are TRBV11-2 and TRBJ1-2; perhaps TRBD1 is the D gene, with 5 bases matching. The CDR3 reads CASSSKQDVYGYTF. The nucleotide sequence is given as TGTGCCAGCAGCTCTAAACAGGACGTGTATGGCTACACCTTC.